The source of this T cell receptor (beta chain) is a study of OX40 agonist ivuxolimab in advanced cancers. Study details: Ivuxolimab is a fully human IgG2 antibody that activates OX40 (CD134). Study findings and constraints: Nonresponders included some who also had low normalized T-cell clonal expansion.

The CDR3 is 14 residues long. Germline-derived CDR1 and CDR2 are MNHNS and SASEGT. Trimming cost V 3 bases and J 5 bases; bases outside gene matches: 7. Generated by immunoSEQ multiplex PCR, the TCRdb table keeps only in-frame clones and is missing some. The data show 77,000 or so clones, 85% to 95% seen once. For this clone: Antigen: not known.

This chain joins TRBV6-1 and TRBJ2-7; 7 bases fit TRBD1. The TCR sequence derives from an adult with an advanced solid tumor such as melanoma, head and neck, liver or kidney cancer. Here the sequenced sample was CD4+ or CD8+ T cells sorted from blood, taken in a trial of the OX40 agonist ivuxolimab. The CDR3 reads CASSETGRVNEQYF. The DNA of the CDR3 is TGTGCCAGCAGTGAGACAGGGCGAGTTAACGAGCAGTACTTC.